One sample yielded the 4 T cell receptor beta chains listed below, sequenced in a study of T-cell reconstitution after alpha-beta-depleted transplantation in children. The TCRbeta library was prepared with unique molecular identifiers. TCRdb re-derived calls from the PCR reads in MiXCR, one entry per CDR3 protein. The data contain about 120,000 distinct CDR3 sequences, 10% of them singletons. Sequencing used PBMCs from the stem cell graft donor, obtained from the stem cell graft. The receptors here all came from a human donor who donated a stem cell graft to a child with acute lymphoblastic leukemia.

This clonotype has a count of ten or more. The genes are TRBV7-2 and TRBJ1-2; TRBD1 matches 8 bases. The CDR3 is made up of 16 amino acids. Germline V CDR1 and CDR2: SGHTA, FQGNSA. V dropped 5 bases and J dropped 2; count of bases not matched to a gene: 10. In DNA form, the CDR3 reads TGTGCCAGCAGCCCGGGGTATAACAGGGGGAACTATGGCTACACCTTC. Its protein product is CASSPGYNRGNYGYTF.

Many counts were recorded for this clonotype. The chain carries TRBV27 and TRBJ2-7, with TRBD1 matching over 9 bases. The CDR3 is made up of 16 amino acids. With V trimmed by 0 bases and J by 2 bases, 5 bases remained unmatched. The V gene's germline CDR1 is MNHEY and CDR2 SMNVEV (reference sequence). DNA for the CDR3: TGTGCCAGCAGTTTATCGTCGTACAGGGGGCCCTACGAGCAGTACTTC. Its protein product is CASSLSSYRGPYEQYF.

This clonotype was seen ten or more times. The chain links TRBV20-1 to TRBJ2-5; TRBD1 matches 7 bases. This CDR3 region has 13 residues. Looked up from germline, CDR1 is DFQATT and CDR2 is SNEGSKA (reference sequence). Germline trimming cut 8 bases from V and 2 bases from J; bases unmatched to any gene: 8. The CDR3 is CSLLNRGQETQYF. The CDR3 bases are TGCAGTTTGCTCAACAGGGGACAAGAGACCCAGTACTTC.

This clonotype came up a few times. The gene calls are TRBV20-1 and TRBJ2-5; D gene unclear. The CDR3 contains 10 residues. Trimming shortened V by 0 bases and J by 4 bases, and 0 bases separated the two germline ends. Per germline, CDR1 DFQATT and CDR2 SNEGSKA (reference sequence). CDR3 region: CSAREETQYF. CDR3 in DNA: TGCAGTGCTAGAGAAGAGACCCAGTACTTC.